This TCR beta chain came from a study of type 1 regulatory T cells. Looking at the study overall: This in vitro CD4 product, T-allo10, is enriched for Tr1 cells and alloantigen-specific.

This clonotype was seen just once. Via MiXCR, TCRdb re-called the reads, giving one row per CDR3 protein. The sample records some 100,000 distinct CDR3 sequences, 31% being singletons. The clonotype comes from a human donor in good health. The sample was CD4+ T cells, either the whole sample or a sorted fraction (not recorded which).

Written as DNA, the CDR3 is TGTGCCAGCAGACAGGCCGGGACGGTGGATTCACCCCTCCACTTT. It yields the protein CASRQAGTVDSPLHF. V gene TRBV7-8 combines with J gene TRBJ1-6; possibly TRBD1 for D (5 bases). Trimming removed 6 bases from V and 8 bases from J, with 17 bases in between. This CDR3 is built from 15 residues. Per germline, CDR1 SGHVS and CDR2 FQNEAQ.